This T cell receptor beta chain emerged from a study of cytomegalovirus exposure and HLA in healthy donors. Study in general: A subsequent analysis reported that the 95 to 150 validation repertoires were produced on the same platform that had also been used for the 666 first-cohort repertoires.

In germline, CDR1 is MNHEY, CDR2 SMNVEV (reference sequence). The CDR3 covers 15 residues. The V gene lost 3 bases and the J gene lost 5 bases, with 14 bases spanning the gap. Produced via immunoSEQ multiplex PCR; TCRdb's table is partial and in-frame only. The table lists 100,000 to 150,000 clones, around 94% of them singletons. The J gene is TRBJ1-5, the V gene TRBV27; tentative D call: TRBD1 (6 bases). What was sequenced was PBMCs. The clonotype was recovered from a woman under 30 in good health and CMV-seronegative. CDR3 amino acids: CASSFVGGADQPQHF. As DNA, the CDR3 is TGTGCCAGCAGTTTTGTTGGGGGCGCGGATCAGCCCCAGCATTTT.